The rows below give T cell receptor beta chains drawn from one sample of a study of blood T cell repertoires in COVID-19. Produced via immunoSEQ multiplex PCR; TCRdb's table is partial and in-frame only. The table records more than 150,000 clones, about 85% of them present only once. Sequencing was done on a sample of peripheral blood. Every receptor here comes from a woman over 75 with acute or convalescent COVID-19. Both conserved end residues are part of each CDR3. D genes are given only for firm matches. Where a row states a size, it is once, few, many or the class of an expanded clone; other rows omit it.

.	TRBV6-5	.	TRBJ2-2	TGTGCCAGCAGTTACTCGGGAGGACTGAACACCGGGGAGCTGTTTTTT	CASSYSGGLNTGELFF
few	TRBV5-4	.	TRBJ2-1	TGTGCCAGCAGCCCGCCGGGAAGGGATGAGCAGTTCTTC	CASSPPGRDEQFF
.	TRBV19	TRBD1	TRBJ1-3	TGTGCCAGTCGGACAGGGGCCCTAACGATCTCTGGAAACACCATATATTTT	CASRTGALTISGNTIYF
.	TRBV5-6	TRBD1	TRBJ1-6	TGTGCCAGCAGCGAGTTATCCGGGACAGGGAGTTCACCCCTCCACTTT	CASSELSGTGSSPLHF
.	TRBV10-2	.	TRBJ2-4	TGCGCCAGCAGTGAGTTGGGGACACAAGTTTCCAAAAACATTCAGTACTTC	CASSELGTQVSKNIQYF
.	TRBV7-9	.	TRBJ1-5	TGTGCCAGCAGACAAGCCGACAGGCGGTCCAATCAGCCCCAGCATTTT	CASRQADRRSNQPQHF
once	TRBV27	TRBD2	TRBJ2-2	TGTGCCAGCGGATGGACTAGCGGGAACACCGGGGAGCTGTTTTTT	CASGWTSGNTGELFF
.	TRBV7-2	.	TRBJ2-5	TGTGCCAGCAGCTCCCTAGCGGAGACCCAGTACTTC	CASSSLAETQYF
.	TRBV12-5	TRBD2	TRBJ2-7	TGTGCTTCCCTAGGTCTAGCGGGGGGGCCCTACGAGCAGTACTTC	CASLGLAGGPYEQYF
.	TRBV5-6	.	TRBJ2-7	TGTGCCAGCAGCTTGCTCCAGGGGACCTACGAGCAGTACTTC	CASSLLQGTYEQYF
.	TRBV30	.	TRBJ1-3	TGTGCCTGGAGTGTATCCGCCCCCGGGAATGGAAACACCATATATTTT	CAWSVSAPGNGNTIYF
.	TRBV19	.	TRBJ2-7	TGTGCCAGCAAACCAGGGACTGACTCCTACGAGCAGTACTTC	CASKPGTDSYEQYF
.	TRBV18	.	TRBJ2-1	TGTGCCAGCTCACCAAACTACTACAATGAGCAGTTCTTC	CASSPNYYNEQFF
once	TRBV5-6	.	TRBJ1-2	TGTGCCAGCAGCCCGTCTAACTATGGCTACACCTTC	CASSPSNYGYTF
.	TRBV29-1	TRBD1	TRBJ2-1	TGCAGCGTTTCAGGGGGCGGTGATGAGCAGTTCTTC	CSVSGGGDEQFF
.	TRBV9	.	TRBJ1-3	TGTGCCAGCAGCGTCGGGAGCTCTGGAAACACCATATATTTT	CASSVGSSGNTIYF